This T cell receptor beta chain was identified in a study of T cells in localized non-small cell lung cancer. Some clones are missing from TCRdb's copy, which holds only in-frame ones; the method was immunoSEQ multiplex PCR. The table includes around 31,000 clones, 90% to 95% detected once. The ends were cut back, 3 bases at V and 12 bases at J, with 12 bases in the middle. Germline CDR1 and CDR2: SNHLY and FYNNEI. The CDR3 has 12 residues. This receptor was identified in a woman aged 35-75 years with stage I lung adenocarcinoma. The chain recombines TRBV2 with TRBJ2-1; no clear D. Sequencing was performed on peripheral blood, taken before any cancer treatment. The CDR3 nucleotides read TGTGCCAGCAGTGATGGAAGGGTAGGGCAGTTCTTC. This translates into CASSDGRVGQFF.